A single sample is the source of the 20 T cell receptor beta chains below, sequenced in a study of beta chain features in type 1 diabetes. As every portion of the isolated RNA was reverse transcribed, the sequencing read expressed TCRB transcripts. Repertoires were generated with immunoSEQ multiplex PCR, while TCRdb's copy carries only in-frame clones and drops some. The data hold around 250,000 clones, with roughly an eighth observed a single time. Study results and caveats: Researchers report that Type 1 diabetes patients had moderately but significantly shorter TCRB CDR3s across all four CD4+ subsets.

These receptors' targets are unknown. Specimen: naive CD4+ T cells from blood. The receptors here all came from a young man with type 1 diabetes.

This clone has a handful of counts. CDR3 in amino acids: CASSVGQGPGELFF. CDR3 DNA sequence: TGTGCCAGCAGCGTGGGACAGGGGCCCGGGGAGCTGTTTTTT. The rearrangement joins TRBV7-9 to TRBJ2-2; 10 nucleotides align to TRBD1. Germline CDR1 is SEHNR and CDR2 is FQNEAQ (reference sequence). The CDR3 runs 14 residues. The V gene end was trimmed by 5 bases and the J gene end by 6 bases; junction bases not matched to a gene: 3.

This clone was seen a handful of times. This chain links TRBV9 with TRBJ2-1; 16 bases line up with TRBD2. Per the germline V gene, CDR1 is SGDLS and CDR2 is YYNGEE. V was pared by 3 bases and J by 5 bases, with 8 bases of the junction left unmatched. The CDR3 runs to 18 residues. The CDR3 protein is CASSAWPGLAGGDNEQFF. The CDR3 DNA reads TGTGCCAGCAGCGCTTGGCCGGGACTAGCGGGAGGGGACAATGAGCAGTTCTTC.

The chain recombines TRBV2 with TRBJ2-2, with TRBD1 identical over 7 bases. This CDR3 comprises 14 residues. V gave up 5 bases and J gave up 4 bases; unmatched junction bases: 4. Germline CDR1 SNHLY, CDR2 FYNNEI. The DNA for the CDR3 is TGTGCCAGCAGTCGACAGGGAAGCACCGGGGAGCTGTTTTTT. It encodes CASSRQGSTGELFF.

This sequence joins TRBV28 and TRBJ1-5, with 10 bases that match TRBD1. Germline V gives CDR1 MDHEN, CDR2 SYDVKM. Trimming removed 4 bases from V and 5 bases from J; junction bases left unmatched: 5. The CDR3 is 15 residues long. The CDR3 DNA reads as TGTGCCAGCAGTTCCGGGACAGGGGCACATCAGCCCCAGCATTTT. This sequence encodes CASSSGTGAHQPQHF.

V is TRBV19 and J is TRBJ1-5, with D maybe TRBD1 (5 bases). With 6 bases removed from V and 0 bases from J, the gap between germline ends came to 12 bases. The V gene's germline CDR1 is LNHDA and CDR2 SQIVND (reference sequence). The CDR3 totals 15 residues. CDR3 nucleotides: TGTGCCAGTAGGAGCGGGGCACATAGCAATCAGCCCCAGCATTTT. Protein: CASRSGAHSNQPQHF.

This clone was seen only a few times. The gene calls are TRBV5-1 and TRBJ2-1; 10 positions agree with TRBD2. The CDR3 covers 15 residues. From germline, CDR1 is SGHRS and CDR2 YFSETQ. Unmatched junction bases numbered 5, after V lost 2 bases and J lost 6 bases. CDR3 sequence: CASSFTSGDLNEQFF. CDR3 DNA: TGCGCCAGCAGCTTTACTAGCGGGGACCTCAATGAGCAGTTCTTC.

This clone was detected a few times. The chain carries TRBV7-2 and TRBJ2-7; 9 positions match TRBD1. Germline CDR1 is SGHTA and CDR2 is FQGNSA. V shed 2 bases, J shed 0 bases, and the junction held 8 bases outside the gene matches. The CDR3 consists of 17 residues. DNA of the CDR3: TGTGCCAGCAGCTTATTCCCAGGGACAGGGATCTCCTACGAGCAGTACTTC. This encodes CASSLFPGTGISYEQYF.

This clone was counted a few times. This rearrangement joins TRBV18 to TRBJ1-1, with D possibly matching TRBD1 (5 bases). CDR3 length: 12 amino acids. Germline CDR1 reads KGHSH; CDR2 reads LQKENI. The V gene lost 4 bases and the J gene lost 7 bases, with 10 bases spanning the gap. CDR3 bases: TGTGCCAGCTCACAGGCGGACAATGAAGCTTTCTTT. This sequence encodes CASSQADNEAFF.

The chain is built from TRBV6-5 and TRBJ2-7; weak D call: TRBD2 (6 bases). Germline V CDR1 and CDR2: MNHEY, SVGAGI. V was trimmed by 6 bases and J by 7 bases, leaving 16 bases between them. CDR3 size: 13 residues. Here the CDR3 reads CASRGGIAGEQYF. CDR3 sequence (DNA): TGTGCCAGCAGAGGCGGGATCGCCGGAGAGCAGTACTTC.

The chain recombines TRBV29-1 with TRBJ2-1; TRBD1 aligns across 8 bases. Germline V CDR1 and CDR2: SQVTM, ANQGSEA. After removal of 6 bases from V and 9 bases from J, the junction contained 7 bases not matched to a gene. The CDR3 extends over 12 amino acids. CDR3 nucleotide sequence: TGCAGCGTGGACAGGGTTTGGAGTGAGCAGTTCTTC. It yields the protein CSVDRVWSEQFF.

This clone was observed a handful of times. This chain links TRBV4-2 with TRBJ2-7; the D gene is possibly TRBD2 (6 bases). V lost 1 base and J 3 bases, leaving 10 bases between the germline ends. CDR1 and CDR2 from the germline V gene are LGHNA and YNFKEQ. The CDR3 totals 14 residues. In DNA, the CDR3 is TGTGCCAGCAGCCAAGGGAGGGGTAGCTACGAGCAGTACTTC. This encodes CASSQGRGSYEQYF.

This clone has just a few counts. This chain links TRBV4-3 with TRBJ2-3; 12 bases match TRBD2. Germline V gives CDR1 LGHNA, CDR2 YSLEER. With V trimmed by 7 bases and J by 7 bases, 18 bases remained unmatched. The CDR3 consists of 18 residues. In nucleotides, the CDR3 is TGCGCCAGCACCCCGGAGGTATCTAGCGGGAGGGCAATACATACGCAGTATTTT. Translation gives CASTPEVSSGRAIHTQYF.

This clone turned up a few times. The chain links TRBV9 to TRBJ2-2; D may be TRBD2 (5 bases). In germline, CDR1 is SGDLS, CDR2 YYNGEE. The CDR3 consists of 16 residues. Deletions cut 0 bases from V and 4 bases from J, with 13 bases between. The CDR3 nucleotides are TGTGCCAGCAGCGTAGGAGTGGGAGAAGGCACCGGGGAGCTGTTTTTT. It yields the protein CASSVGVGEGTGELFF.

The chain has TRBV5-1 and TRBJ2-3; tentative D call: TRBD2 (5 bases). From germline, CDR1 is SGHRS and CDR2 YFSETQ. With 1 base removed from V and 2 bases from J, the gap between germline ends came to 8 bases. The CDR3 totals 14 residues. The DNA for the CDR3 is TGCGCCAGCAGCTTGTGGACTCCCACAGATACGCAGTATTTT. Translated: CASSLWTPTDTQYF.

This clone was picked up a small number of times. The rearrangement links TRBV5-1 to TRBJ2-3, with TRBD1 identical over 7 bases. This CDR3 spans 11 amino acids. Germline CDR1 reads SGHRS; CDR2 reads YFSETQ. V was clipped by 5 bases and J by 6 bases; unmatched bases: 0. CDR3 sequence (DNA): TGCGCCAGCAGGACAGGGGATACGCAGTATTTT. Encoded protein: CASRTGDTQYF.

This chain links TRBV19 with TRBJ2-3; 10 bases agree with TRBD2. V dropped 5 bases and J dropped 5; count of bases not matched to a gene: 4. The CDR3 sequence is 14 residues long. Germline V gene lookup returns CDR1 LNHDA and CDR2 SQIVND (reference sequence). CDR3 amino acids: CASSLAGGGDTQYF. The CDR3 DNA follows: TGTGCCAGTAGTTTAGCGGGAGGCGGAGATACGCAGTATTTT.

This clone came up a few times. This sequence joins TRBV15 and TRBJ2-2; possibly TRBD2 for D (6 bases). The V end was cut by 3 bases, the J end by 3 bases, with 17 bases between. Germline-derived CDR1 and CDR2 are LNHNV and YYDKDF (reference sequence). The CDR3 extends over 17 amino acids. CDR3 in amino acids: CATSSRVGLPYTGELFF. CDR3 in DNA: TGTGCCACCAGCAGCCGTGTTGGACTACCCTACACCGGGGAGCTGTTTTTT.

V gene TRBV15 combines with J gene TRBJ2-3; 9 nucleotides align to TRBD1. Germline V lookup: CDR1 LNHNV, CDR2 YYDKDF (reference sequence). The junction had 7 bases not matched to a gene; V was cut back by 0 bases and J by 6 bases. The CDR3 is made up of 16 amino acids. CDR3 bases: TGTGCCACCAGCAGAGATCCCGGGACAGGGATGGATACGCAGTATTTT. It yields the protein CATSRDPGTGMDTQYF.

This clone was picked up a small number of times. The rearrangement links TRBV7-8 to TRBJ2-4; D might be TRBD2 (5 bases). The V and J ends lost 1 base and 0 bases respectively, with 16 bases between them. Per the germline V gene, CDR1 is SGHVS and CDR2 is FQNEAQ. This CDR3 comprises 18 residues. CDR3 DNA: TGTGCCAGCAGCTTAGTCTCCGGGGAAGGGCTAGCCAAAAACATTCAGTACTTC. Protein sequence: CASSLVSGEGLAKNIQYF.

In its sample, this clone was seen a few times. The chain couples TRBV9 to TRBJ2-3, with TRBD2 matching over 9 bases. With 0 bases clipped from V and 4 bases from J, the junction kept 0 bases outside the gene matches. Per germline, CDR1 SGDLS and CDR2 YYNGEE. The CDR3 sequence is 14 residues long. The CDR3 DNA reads TGTGCCAGCAGCGTAGTAGCGGGGGCAGATACGCAGTATTTT. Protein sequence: CASSVVAGADTQYF.